This T cell receptor (beta chain) originates from a study of blood T cells in healthy people across ages. With regard to this clonotype: A junction end diverges from the germline sequence, so it may reflect a read error.

A J-beta primer mix and a sample-barcoded 5' primer were used in a second PCR of roughly 6 to 11 cycles. A single record per CDR3 protein comes from TCRdb applying MiXCR to the 5' RACE reads. Of about 930,000 distinct CDR3 sequences listed, 25% to 30% are singletons. This CDR3 comprises 16 residues. Germline lookup yields CDR1 KGHDR and CDR2 SFDVKD. These same records also appear under a second study, on T cells of mothers and their children.

The source is a woman between 40 and 50 years old in good health. The chain couples TRBV24-1 to TRBJ2-1, with 12 bases identical to TRBD2. Sample: blood. CDR3 in amino acids: CATSAGGLAGTGERFF. The CDR3 DNA is TGTGCCACCAGTGCCGGAGGACTAGCGGGGACGGGTGAGCGGTTCTTC.